This is a list of T cell receptor beta chains from one sample in a study of OX40 agonist ivuxolimab in advanced cancers. Generated by immunoSEQ multiplex PCR, the TCRdb table keeps only in-frame clones and is missing some. Found here are 48,000 or so clones, more than 85% of them singletons; the top ten hold 1.9%. The sequences come from CD4+ or CD8+ T cells sorted from blood, collected in a trial of the OX40 agonist ivuxolimab. Every receptor here comes from an adult with an advanced solid tumor such as melanoma, head and neck, liver or kidney cancer. CDR3s include the opening cysteine and the closing phenylalanine or tryptophan. D genes are given only for firm matches. Clone size is not always given. Where it is, it says once, few, many or a class for expanded clones.

D	length	V	J	size	CDR3	DNA
TRBD2	15	TRBV7-3	TRBJ2-1	-	CASSLTSGGWNEQFF	TGTGCCAGCAGCTTAACTAGCGGGGGGTGGAATGAGCAGTTCTTC
-	13	TRBV2	TRBJ1-2	-	CASRTATNYGYTF	TGTGCCAGCAGGACAGCTACAAACTATGGCTACACCTTC
-	15	TRBV7-9	TRBJ2-1	-	CASSLAGRDYNEQFF	TGTGCCAGCAGCTTAGCAGGACGAGATTACAATGAGCAGTTCTTC
-	14	TRBV5-6	TRBJ1-6	few	CASSLVGAGSPLHF	TGTGCCAGCAGCTTGGTGGGGGCAGGGTCACCCCTCCACTTT
TRBD2	16	TRBV6-6	TRBJ2-3	-	CASRSGTSGHTDTQYF	TGTGCCAGCAGGTCCGGGACTAGCGGGCACACAGATACGCAGTATTTT
-	15	TRBV7-9	TRBJ2-5	-	CASSLETPIQETQYF	TGTGCCAGCAGCTTAGAGACACCTATACAAGAGACCCAGTACTTC
TRBD1	14	TRBV19	TRBJ2-7	-	CASSIDRVKDEQYF	TGTGCCAGTAGTATTGACAGGGTTAAGGACGAGCAGTACTTC
-	15	TRBV28	TRBJ1-2	-	CASSLGQVSFYGYTF	TGTGCCAGCAGTTTAGGGCAGGTCTCCTTCTATGGCTACACCTTC
-	14	TRBV11-2	TRBJ1-3	-	CASSLDNSGNTIYF	TGTGCCAGCAGCTTAGACAATTCTGGAAACACCATATATTTT
-	15	TRBV12-5	TRBJ2-1	once	CASGRWELDGNEQFF	TGTGCTAGTGGCCGGTGGGAATTAGATGGCAATGAGCAGTTCTTC
-	16	TRBV5-5	TRBJ1-5	-	CASSLGHAGSNQPQHF	TGTGCCAGCAGCTTGGGTCACGCAGGCAGCAATCAGCCCCAGCATTTT
-	11	TRBV2	TRBJ2-7	-	CASRNNYEQYF	TGTGCCAGCAGGAACAATTACGAGCAGTACTTC
-	12	TRBV7-3	TRBJ2-3	-	CASSLSADTQYF	TGTGCCAGCAGCTTATCCGCAGATACGCAGTATTTT
-	16	TRBV4-1	TRBJ1-3	-	CASSQERGSSGNTIYF	TGCGCCAGCAGCCAAGAAAGGGGAAGCTCTGGAAACACCATATATTTT
-	15	TRBV5-1	TRBJ1-3	-	CASRGGTDSGNTIYF	TGCGCCAGCAGGGGGGGGACCGACTCTGGAAACACCATATATTTT
-	15	TRBV7-9	TRBJ2-4	-	CASGSSQTAKNIQYF	TGTGCCAGCGGGAGTTCGCAGACAGCCAAAAACATTCAGTACTTC
TRBD2	15	TRBV7-2	TRBJ2-7	once	CASSLNGRKVYEQYF	TGTGCCAGCAGCTTAAACGGGAGGAAAGTCTACGAGCAGTACTTC
TRBD2	17	TRBV18	TRBJ2-2	-	CASSPTSGRASTGELFF	TGTGCCAGCTCACCTACTAGCGGGAGGGCCTCCACCGGGGAGCTGTTTTTT
TRBD1	13	TRBV29-1	TRBJ1-2	few	CSVRQGVLDGYTF	TGCAGCGTTCGACAGGGTGTTTTAGATGGCTACACCTTC
-	14	TRBV5-5	TRBJ1-2	-	CASSLASGTGGYTF	TGTGCCAGCAGCTTGGCTAGCGGGACGGGTGGCTACACCTTC
TRBD2	17	TRBV5-4	TRBJ2-2	-	CASRQGLAGGNTGELFF	TGTGCCAGCAGACAGGGACTAGCAGGGGGGAACACCGGGGAGCTGTTTTTT
TRBD1	12	TRBV27	TRBJ2-7	-	CASSKGQGKQYF	TGTGCCAGCAGTAAGGGACAGGGTAAGCAGTACTTC
TRBD1	14	TRBV19	TRBJ1-2	-	CASSGQGAVGGYTF	TGTGCCAGTTCCGGACAGGGGGCGGTGGGTGGCTACACCTTC
-	15	TRBV9	TRBJ1-5	-	CASSGYRDGNQPQHF	TGTGCCAGCAGCGGGTACAGGGATGGCAATCAGCCCCAGCATTTT
-	13	TRBV19	TRBJ2-7	-	CASQRGASYEQYF	TGTGCCAGCCAGAGGGGGGCCTCCTACGAGCAGTACTTC
-	14	TRBV15	TRBJ2-5	once	CATSRDLSKETQYF	TGTGCCACCAGCAGAGACCTAAGTAAAGAGACCCAGTACTTC
-	15	TRBV15	TRBJ1-4	-	CATSRDRERFGKLFF	TGTGCCACCAGCAGAGACAGGGAGCGGTTTGGGAAACTGTTTTTT
TRBD1	19	TRBV4-2	TRBJ1-6	-	CASSQAFGTGDSYNSPLHF	TGTGCCAGCAGCCAAGCCTTCGGGACAGGGGACTCCTATAATTCACCCCTCCACTTT